This TCR beta chain originates from a study of T cell repertoires in cytomegalovirus infection. Whole-study findings and limits: CMV carriers having the relevant HLA were flagged by cumulative public TCR beta family frequency.

The ends were cut back, 3 bases at V and 12 bases at J, with 12 bases in the middle. Germline lookup yields CDR1 SGHTA and CDR2 FQGNSA. The CDR3 loop spans 12 amino acids. The table lists this clonotype with a few counts. Its antigen is not known. TCRdb processed the reads anew with MiXCR; each CDR3 protein has one entry. Here the sample spans a few hundred thousand distinct CDR3 sequences, 40% being singletons. The origin of this receptor is a human donor in good health (CMV status not recorded). Some clones in this sample may be carry-over from other donors' samples. V usage is TRBV7-2 and J usage is TRBJ2-1; D uncertain. The sequenced sample was cultured PBMCs, obtained from culture after CMV antigen stimulation. CDR3 loop: CASSFGQIGQFF. CDR3 nucleotide sequence: TGTGCCAGCAGCTTTGGTCAGATCGGGCAGTTCTTC. Looking up the rest from reference TRBV7-2 and TRBJ2-1 gives the full variable domain: GAGVSQSPSNKVTEKGKDVELRCDPISGHTALYWYRQSLGQGLEFLIYFQGNSAPDKSGLPSDRFSAERTGGSVSTLTIQRTQQEDSAVYLCASSFGQIGQFFGPGTRLTVL.